The T cell receptor (beta chain) under discussion was sequenced for a study of breast tumors, draining lymph nodes, adjacent tissues. Whole-study findings and limits: The data were judged consistent with most tumor T cells coming from lymph node and expanding in tumor. Compared with basal-like, luminal-like tumors shared significantly more repertoire with nontumor tissue. Tumors had less TCR diversity than lymph nodes, more than nontumor tissue.

Germline CDR1 reads SNHLY; CDR2 reads FYNNEI. The CDR3 extends over 15 amino acids. The ends were cut back, 1 base at V and 2 bases at J, with 9 bases in the middle. Worth noting for this clonotype: Its specificity is unknown. The missing conserved phenylalanine or tryptophan at the end of this CDR3 makes a read error likely.

TCRdb ran MiXCR on the multiplex PCR reads and lists one entry per CDR3 protein. The profile shows around 12,000 distinct CDR3 sequences, roughly two thirds of them singletons. V and J are TRBV2 and TRBJ2-1, with D possibly TRBD2 on 6 matching bases. The sequencing input was tumor-adjacent breast tissue. The receptor comes from a female donor with breast cancer. Some clones in this sample may be carry-over from other donors' samples. The CDR3 reads CASSEVGGAYNEQFS. The CDR3 DNA sequence: TGTGCCAGCAGTGAAGTCGGGGGAGCCTACAATGAGCAGTTCTCC.